Here is one TCR beta chain with its context. Its antigen remains unknown. Since a much larger clone is just one base distant, this may be a read error. These data are taken from a study of T cells in Graves' hyperthyroidism and ophthalmopathy. On the study more broadly: Peripheral blood collection took place at initial diagnosis, before any treatment. Findings and caveats of the study: Most expanded thyroid clonotypes above 0.001 also appeared in blood. Ophthalmopathy was predicted by the model a median of approximately 6.6 months ahead of onset.

From 8.5 to 10 ml of fresh peripheral blood, PBMCs were isolated. CDR1 is SGHTA, CDR2 FQGNSA, per germline. This CDR3 has 15 residues. RNA transcripts served as the template for amplifying TCR beta CDR3 regions. HTBI primers were used for first-round RT-PCR of the TCR CDR3. TCRdb re-analysed the multiplex PCR reads in MiXCR, keeping a single row per CDR3 protein. The repertoire holds hundreds of thousands of distinct CDR3 sequences, roughly 22% seen once, with 45% to 55% in the top ten. This rearrangement joins TRBV7-2 to TRBJ1-2; 8 positions agree with TRBD1. The TCR was taken from a woman between 65 and 79 years old with Graves' ophthalmopathy. What was sequenced was blood. The DNA for the CDR3 is TGTGCCAACAGCTCCCAGACAGGGGTGGGGTATGGCTACACCTTC. As protein: CANSSQTGVGYGYTF.